Given below is one TCR beta chain in context. The antigen remains unidentified. Autoimmune disease history or systemic immunosuppression led to patient exclusion. With V trimmed by 10 bases and J by 2 bases, 6 bases remained unmatched. Germline V gene data show CDR1 as WSHSY and CDR2 as SAAADI. The CDR3 is made up of 15 amino acids. This specimen comes from a study of OX40 agonist ivuxolimab in advanced cancers. About the study: Partial responses were achieved by three patients, one with hepatocellular carcinoma and two with cutaneous melanoma.

General study points: Dosing at 0.1 to 3.0 mg/kg was accompanied by clonal expansion of CD4+ and CD8+ blood T cells by week 6. The authors also found low normalized T-cell clonal expansion in some nonresponders.

The table came from immunoSEQ multiplex PCR; TCRdb's copy has only in-frame clones and leaves some out. The table lists approximately 30,000 clones, more than 75% of them singletons, with around 33% in the top ten. This material consisted of CD4+ or CD8+ T cells sorted from blood, taken in a trial of the OX40 agonist ivuxolimab. This clonotype originated in an adult with an advanced solid tumor such as melanoma, head and neck, liver or kidney cancer. The rearrangement links TRBV10-2 to TRBJ2-7; 15 bases agree with TRBD2. The CDR3 reads CATGTSGGPTYEQYF. CDR3 sequence (DNA): TGCGCCACCGGGACTAGCGGGGGGCCTACCTACGAGCAGTACTTC.